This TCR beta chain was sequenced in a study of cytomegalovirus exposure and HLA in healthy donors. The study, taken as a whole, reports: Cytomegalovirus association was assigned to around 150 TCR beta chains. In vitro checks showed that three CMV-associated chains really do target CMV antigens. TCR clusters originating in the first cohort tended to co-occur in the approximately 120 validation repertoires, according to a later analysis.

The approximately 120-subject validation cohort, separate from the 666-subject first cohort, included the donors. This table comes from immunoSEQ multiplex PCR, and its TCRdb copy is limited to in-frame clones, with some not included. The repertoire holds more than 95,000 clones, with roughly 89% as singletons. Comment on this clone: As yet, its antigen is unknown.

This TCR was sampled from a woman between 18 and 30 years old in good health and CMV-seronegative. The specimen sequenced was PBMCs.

The CDR3 sequence is CASSENGSSEQFF. The CDR3 coding sequence is TGTGCCAGCAGTGAAAACGGGAGCAGTGAGCAGTTCTTC. The chain is built from TRBV6-1 and TRBJ2-1; D is perhaps TRBD2 (6 bases). Germline V CDR1 and CDR2: MNHNS, SASEGT. There are 13 residues in the CDR3. V lost 2 bases to trimming and J lost 9 bases, with 11 bases between them.